This T cell receptor (beta chain) emerged from a study of T cell responses to AZD1222 COVID-19 vaccine. General observations from the study: Clonal diversity may have been underestimated in mostly white British donors.

The CDR3 is made up of 13 amino acids. The V and J ends lost 3 bases and 0 bases respectively, with 6 bases between them. Measured with immunoSEQ multiplex PCR; TCRdb has only the in-frame clones, and not every one. The table has approximately 120,000 clones, approximately 91% seen once. A remark on this clone: What it binds is unknown.

The receptor was isolated from an adult who received the AZD1222 COVID-19 vaccine. The sample here was peripheral blood, taken 28 days after the second AZD1222 dose. The chain has TRBV12-3 or TRBV12-4 and TRBJ2-7; unclear D gene. The CDR3 region has the DNA TGTGCCAGCAGTTTTAGGGCCTCCTACGAGCAGTACTTC. Amino acids: CASSFRASYEQYF.